The following is a T cell receptor beta chain sequence with its context. The germline CDR1 and CDR2 sequences are SGHAT and FQNNGV. The CDR3 spans 16 residues. V was pared by 0 bases and J by 5 bases, with 13 bases between. This record belongs to a study of control samples from healthy donors and cancer patients. Method: immunoSEQ multiplex PCR; TCRdb's copy keeps in-frame clones and lacks some. The data show 100,000 to 150,000 clones, around 93% seen once. The receptor was isolated from a man between 18 and 29 years old in good health. The rearrangement joins TRBV11-2 to TRBJ1-4, with D maybe TRBD1 (5 bases). The specimen sequenced was blood. CDR3 sequence reads: CASSLDLGRANEKLFF. The CDR3 region has the DNA TGTGCCAGCAGCTTAGATCTGGGACGGGCAAATGAAAAACTGTTTTTT.